The present TCR beta chain was sequenced within a study of tumor-infiltrating lymphocytes in localized non-small cell lung cancer. Study details: The cohort mixed smokers and never-smokers, several histologies, and some post-neoadjuvant-chemotherapy samples.

Assay used: immunoSEQ multiplex PCR; TCRdb lists only in-frame clones, some missing. The sample holds about 29,000 clones, over 75% seen once. Study-wide points: Immunotypes IM1 and IM2 had similar TCR-derived T-cell fractions.

The count of this clone is one. What it binds is unknown. This receptor was taken from a human donor with non-small cell lung cancer. Material: lung tumor tissue.

CDR3 amino acids: CASSLDPRMNTEAFF. The DNA for the CDR3 is TGTGCCAGCAGCTTAGATCCGCGGATGAACACTGAAGCTTTCTTT. This sequence joins TRBV11-2 and TRBJ1-1; no definite D call. There are 15 residues in the CDR3. CDR1 SGHAT and CDR2 FQNNGV come from the germline V gene. Trimming shortened V by 0 bases and J by 0 bases, and 8 bases separated the two germline ends.